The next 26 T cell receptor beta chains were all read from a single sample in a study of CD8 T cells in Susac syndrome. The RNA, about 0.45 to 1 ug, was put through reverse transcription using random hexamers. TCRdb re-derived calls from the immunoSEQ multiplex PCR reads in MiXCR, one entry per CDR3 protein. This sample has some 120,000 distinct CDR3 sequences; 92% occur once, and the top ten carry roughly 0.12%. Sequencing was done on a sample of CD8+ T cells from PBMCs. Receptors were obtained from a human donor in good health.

As DNA, the CDR3 is TGTGCCAGCAGCCCACACCCCCCGGGACAGGGGGCTATCACCGGGGAGCTGTTTTTT. Protein product: CASSPHPPGQGAITGELFF. V and J are TRBV3-1 and TRBJ2-2, with 12 positions matching TRBD1. V shed 4 bases, J shed 4 bases, and the junction held 13 bases outside the gene matches. The CDR3 is 19 residues long. From germline, CDR1 is LGHDT and CDR2 YNNKEL (reference sequence).

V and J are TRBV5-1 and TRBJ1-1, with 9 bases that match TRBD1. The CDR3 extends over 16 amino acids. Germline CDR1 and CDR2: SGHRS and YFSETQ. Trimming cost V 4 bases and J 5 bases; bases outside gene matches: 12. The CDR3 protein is CASSLNPGQGQTEAFF. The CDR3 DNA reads TGCGCCAGCAGCCTAAACCCGGGACAGGGACAAACTGAAGCTTTCTTT.

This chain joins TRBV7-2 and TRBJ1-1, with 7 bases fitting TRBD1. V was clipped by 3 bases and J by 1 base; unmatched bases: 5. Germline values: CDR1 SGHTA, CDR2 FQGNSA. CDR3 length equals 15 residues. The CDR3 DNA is TGTGCCAGCAGCTTCTCACGACAGGGGAACACTGAAGCTTTCTTT. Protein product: CASSFSRQGNTEAFF.

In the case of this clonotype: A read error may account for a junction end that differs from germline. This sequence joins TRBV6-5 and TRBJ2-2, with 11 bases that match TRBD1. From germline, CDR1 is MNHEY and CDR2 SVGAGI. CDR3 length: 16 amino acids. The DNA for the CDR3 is TGTGCCAGCAGTGACTCCGGGACAGGGGGCACCGGGGAGCTGTTTTTT. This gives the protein CASSDSGTGGTGELFF.

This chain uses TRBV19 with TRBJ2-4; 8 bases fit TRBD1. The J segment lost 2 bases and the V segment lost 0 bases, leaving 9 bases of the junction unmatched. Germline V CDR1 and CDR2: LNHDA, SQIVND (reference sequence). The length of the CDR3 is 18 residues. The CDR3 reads CASSIDGQGLGSKNIQYF. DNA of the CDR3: TGTGCCAGTAGTATAGACGGACAGGGTTTGGGATCCAAAAACATTCAGTACTTC.

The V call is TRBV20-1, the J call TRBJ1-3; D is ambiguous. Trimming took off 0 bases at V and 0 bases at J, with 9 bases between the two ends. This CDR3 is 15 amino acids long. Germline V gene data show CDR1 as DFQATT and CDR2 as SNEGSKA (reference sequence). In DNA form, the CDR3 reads TGCAGTGCTAGAGACCCTGGGAACTCTGGAAACACCATATATTTT. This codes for CSARDPGNSGNTIYF.

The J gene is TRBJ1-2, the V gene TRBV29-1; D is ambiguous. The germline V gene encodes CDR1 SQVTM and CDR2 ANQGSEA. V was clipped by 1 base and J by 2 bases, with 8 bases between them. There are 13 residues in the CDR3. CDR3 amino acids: CSVEGQQNYGYTF. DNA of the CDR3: TGCAGCGTTGAAGGGCAGCAGAACTATGGCTACACCTTC. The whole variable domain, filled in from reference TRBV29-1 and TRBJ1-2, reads SAVISQKPSRDICQRGTSLTIQCQVDSQVTMMFWYRQQPGQSLTLIATANQGSEATYESGFVIDKFPISRPNLTFSTLTVSNMSPEDSSIYLCSVEGQQNYGYTFGSGTRLTVV.

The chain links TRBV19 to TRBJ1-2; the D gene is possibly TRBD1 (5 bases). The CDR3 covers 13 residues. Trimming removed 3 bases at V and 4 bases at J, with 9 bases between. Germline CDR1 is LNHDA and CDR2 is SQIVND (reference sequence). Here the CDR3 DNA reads TGTGCCAGTAGTATGCAGGGAGGCTATGGCTACACCTTC. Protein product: CASSMQGGYGYTF.

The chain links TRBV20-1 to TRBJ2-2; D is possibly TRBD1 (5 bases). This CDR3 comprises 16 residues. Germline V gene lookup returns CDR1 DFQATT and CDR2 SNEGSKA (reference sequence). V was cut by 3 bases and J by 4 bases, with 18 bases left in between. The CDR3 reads CSARDRAGSVTGELFF. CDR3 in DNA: TGCAGTGCTAGGGATCGAGCAGGGTCGGTCACCGGGGAGCTGTTTTTT.

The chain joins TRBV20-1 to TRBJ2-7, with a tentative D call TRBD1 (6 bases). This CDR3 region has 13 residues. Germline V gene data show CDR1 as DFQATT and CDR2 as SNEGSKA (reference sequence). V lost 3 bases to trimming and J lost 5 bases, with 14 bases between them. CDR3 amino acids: CSARHQGYHEQYF. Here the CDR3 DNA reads TGCAGTGCTAGGCACCAGGGGTACCACGAGCAGTACTTC.

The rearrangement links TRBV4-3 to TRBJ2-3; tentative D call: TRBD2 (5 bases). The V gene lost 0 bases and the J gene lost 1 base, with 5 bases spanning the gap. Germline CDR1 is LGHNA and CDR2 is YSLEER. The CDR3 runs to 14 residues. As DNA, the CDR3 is TGCGCCAGCAGCCAAGAGCGGGGCACAGATACGCAGTATTTT. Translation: CASSQERGTDTQYF.

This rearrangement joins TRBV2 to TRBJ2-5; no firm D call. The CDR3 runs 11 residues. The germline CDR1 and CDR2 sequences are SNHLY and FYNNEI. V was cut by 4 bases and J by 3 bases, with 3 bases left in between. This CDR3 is CASSVKETQYF. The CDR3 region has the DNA TGTGCCAGCAGTGTTAAAGAGACCCAGTACTTC.

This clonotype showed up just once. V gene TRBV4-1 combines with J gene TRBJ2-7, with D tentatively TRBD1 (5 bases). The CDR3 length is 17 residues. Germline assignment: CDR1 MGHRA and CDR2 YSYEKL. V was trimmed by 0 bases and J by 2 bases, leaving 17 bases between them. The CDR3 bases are TGCGCCAGCAGCCAAGATGGGGCTGTCGGGCAACCCTACGAGCAGTACTTC. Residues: CASSQDGAVGQPYEQYF.

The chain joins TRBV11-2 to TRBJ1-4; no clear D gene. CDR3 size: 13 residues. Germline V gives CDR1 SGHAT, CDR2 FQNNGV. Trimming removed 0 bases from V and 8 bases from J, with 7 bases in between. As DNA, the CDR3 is TGTGCCAGCAGCTTAGACCGGATGGAAAAACTGTTTTTT. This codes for CASSLDRMEKLFF.

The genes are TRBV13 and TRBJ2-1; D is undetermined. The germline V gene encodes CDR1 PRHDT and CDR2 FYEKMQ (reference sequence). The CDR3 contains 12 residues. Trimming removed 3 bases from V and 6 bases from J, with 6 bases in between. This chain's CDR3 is CASSFGGNEQFF. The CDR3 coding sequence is TGTGCCAGCAGCTTCGGCGGCAATGAGCAGTTCTTC. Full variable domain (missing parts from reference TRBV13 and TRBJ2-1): AAGVIQSPRHLIKEKRETATLKCYPIPRHDTVYWYQQGPGQDPQFLISFYEKMQSDKGSIPDRFSAQQFSDYHSELNMSSLELGDSALYFCASSFGGNEQFFGPGTRLTVL.

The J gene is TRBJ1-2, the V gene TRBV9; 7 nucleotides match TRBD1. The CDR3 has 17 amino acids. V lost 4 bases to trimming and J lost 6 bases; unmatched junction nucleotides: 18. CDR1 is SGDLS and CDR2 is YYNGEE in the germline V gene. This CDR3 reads CASSPDREASLVHGYTF. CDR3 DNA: TGTGCCAGCAGCCCCGACAGGGAGGCGTCCTTAGTACATGGCTACACCTTC.

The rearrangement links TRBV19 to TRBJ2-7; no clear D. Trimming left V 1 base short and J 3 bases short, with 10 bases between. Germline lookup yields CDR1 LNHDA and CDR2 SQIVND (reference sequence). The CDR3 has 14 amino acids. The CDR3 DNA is TGTGCCAGTAGTATAGTCGCCGGGCTCTACGAGCAGTACTTC. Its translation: CASSIVAGLYEQYF. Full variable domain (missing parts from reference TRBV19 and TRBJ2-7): DGGITQSPKYLFRKEGQNVTLSCEQNLNHDAMYWYRQDPGQGLRLIYYSQIVNDFQKGDIAEGYSVSREKKESFPLTVTSAQKNPTAFYLCASSIVAGLYEQYFGPGTRLTVT.

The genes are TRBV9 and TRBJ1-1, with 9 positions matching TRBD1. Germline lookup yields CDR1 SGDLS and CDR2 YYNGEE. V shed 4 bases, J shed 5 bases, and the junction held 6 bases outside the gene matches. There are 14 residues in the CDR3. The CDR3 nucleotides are TGTGCCAGCAGCCCTATCGGGACAGGGACTGAAGCTTTCTTT. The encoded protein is CASSPIGTGTEAFF.

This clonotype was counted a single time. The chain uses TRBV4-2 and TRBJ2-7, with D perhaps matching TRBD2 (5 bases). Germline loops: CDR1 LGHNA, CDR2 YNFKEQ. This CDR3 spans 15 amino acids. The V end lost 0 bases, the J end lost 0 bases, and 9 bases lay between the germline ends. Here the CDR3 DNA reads TGTGCCAGCAGCCAAGACTTCGGGAACTCCTACGAGCAGTACTTC. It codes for CASSQDFGNSYEQYF.

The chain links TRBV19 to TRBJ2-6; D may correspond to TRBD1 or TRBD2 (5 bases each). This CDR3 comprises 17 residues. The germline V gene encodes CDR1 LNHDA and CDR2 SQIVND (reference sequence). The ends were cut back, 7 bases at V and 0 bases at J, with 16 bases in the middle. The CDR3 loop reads CASTAAGTFSGANVLTF. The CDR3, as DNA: TGTGCCAGTACTGCCGCAGGGACCTTCTCTGGGGCCAACGTCCTGACTTTC.

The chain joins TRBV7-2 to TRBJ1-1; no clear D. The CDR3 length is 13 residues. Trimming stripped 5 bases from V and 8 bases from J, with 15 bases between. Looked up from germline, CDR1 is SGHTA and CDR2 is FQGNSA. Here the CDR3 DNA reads TGTGCCAGCAGCCGGGTAAGAACTGCCGAAGCTTTCTTT. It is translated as CASSRVRTAEAFF.

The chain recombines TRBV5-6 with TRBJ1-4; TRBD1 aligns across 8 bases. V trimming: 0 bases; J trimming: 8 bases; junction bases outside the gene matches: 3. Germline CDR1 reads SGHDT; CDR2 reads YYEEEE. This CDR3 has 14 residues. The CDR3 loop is CASSLGTGNEKLFF. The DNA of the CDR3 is TGTGCCAGCAGCTTGGGGACAGGGAACGAAAAACTGTTTTTT.

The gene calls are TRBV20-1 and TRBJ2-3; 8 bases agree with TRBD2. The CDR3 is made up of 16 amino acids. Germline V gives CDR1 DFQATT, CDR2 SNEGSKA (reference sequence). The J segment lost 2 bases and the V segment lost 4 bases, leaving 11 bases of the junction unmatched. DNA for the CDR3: TGCAGTGCTACCGACCCCCAAGCGGGGGTCACAGATACGCAGTATTTT. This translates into CSATDPQAGVTDTQYF.

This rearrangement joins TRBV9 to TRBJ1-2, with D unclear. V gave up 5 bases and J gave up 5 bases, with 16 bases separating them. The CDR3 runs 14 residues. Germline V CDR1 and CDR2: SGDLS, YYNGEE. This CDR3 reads CASRDVSSGYGYTF. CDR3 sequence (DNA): TGTGCCAGCAGGGACGTGAGTTCCGGGTATGGCTACACCTTC.

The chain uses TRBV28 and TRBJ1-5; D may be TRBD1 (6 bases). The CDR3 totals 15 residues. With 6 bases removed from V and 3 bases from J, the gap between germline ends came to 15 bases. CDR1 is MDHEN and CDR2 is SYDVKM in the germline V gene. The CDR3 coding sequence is TGTGCCAGCAGGCAAACAGGGATCGTCAATCAGCCCCAGCATTTT. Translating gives CASRQTGIVNQPQHF.

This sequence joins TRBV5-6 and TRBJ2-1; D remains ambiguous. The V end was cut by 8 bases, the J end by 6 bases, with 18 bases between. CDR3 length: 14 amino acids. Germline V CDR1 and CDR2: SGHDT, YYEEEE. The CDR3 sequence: CARKDLGPSNEQFF. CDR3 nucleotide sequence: TGTGCCAGGAAGGACCTGGGCCCTTCCAATGAGCAGTTCTTC.